Sequencing of this T cell receptor beta chain was carried out in a study of T cells in women clearing cervical HPV infection. Study at large: Case blood drawn at lesion detection; control blood after infection cleared.

The CDR3 runs to 16 residues. Germline V lookup: CDR1 SGHVS, CDR2 FNYEAQ. A note on this clone: The CDR3 is cut off 3 residues early in the read; its end comes from the germline J gene.

Profiling relied on immunoSEQ multiplex PCR, and the TCRdb table lists in-frame clones only, not all of them. The sample features 20,000 to 25,000 clones, with roughly 7% in its top ten. This clonotype was sampled from a woman between 18 and 70 years old with a cervical HPV16 infection that either progressed to CIN3+ or cleared (not recorded which). This sequence joins TRBV7-6 and TRBJ2-3, with 10 bases identical to TRBD1. The sample comprised blood buffy coat. Incomplete CDR3 DNA: TGTGCCAGCAGCTCTAAACGGGACAGGGGTTGGGAGACG. Translated: CASSSKRDRGWET. The complete CDR3 reads CASSSKRDRGWETQYF.